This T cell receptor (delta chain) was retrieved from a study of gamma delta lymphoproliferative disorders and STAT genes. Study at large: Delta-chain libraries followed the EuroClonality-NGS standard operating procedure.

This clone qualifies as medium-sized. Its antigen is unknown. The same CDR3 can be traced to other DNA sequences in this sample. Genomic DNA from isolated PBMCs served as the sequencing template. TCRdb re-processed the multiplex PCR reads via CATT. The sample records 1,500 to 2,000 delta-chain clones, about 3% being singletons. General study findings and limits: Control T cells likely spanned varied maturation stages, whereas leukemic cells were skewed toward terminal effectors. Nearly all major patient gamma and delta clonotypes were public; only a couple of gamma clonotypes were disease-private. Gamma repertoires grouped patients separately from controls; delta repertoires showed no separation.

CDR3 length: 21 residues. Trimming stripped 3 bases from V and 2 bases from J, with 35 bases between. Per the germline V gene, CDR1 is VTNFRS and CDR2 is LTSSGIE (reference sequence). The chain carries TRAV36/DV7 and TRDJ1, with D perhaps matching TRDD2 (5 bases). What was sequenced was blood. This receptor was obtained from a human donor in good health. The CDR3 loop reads CAVGASAEDCELRGWTDKLIF. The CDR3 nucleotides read TGTGCTGTGGGCGCTTCCGCCGAGGACTGTGAACTCCGAGGATGGACCGATAAACTCATCTTT. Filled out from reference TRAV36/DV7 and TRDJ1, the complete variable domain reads EDKVVQSPLSLVVHEGDTVTLNCSYEVTNFRSLLWYKQEKKAPTFLFMLTSSGIEKKSGRLSSILDKKELSSILNITATQTGDSAIYLCAVGASAEDCELRGWTDKLIFGKGTRVTVEP.